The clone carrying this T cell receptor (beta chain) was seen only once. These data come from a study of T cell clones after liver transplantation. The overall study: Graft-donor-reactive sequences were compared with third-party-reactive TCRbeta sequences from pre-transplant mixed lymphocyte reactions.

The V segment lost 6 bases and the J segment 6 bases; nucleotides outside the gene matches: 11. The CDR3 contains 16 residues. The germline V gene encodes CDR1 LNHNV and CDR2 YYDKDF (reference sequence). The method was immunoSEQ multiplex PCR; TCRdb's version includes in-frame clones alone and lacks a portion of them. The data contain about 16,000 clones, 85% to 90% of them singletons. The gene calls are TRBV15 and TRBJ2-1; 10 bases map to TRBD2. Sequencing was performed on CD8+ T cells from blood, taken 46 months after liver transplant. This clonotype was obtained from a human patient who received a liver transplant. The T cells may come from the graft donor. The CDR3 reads CATRSTSGTLPNEQFF. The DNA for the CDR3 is TGTGCCACCAGGTCAACTAGCGGGACACTCCCCAATGAGCAGTTCTTC.